This passage covers 6 T cell receptor beta chains from one sample sequenced in a study of blood T cell repertoires in COVID-19. Repertoires were generated with immunoSEQ multiplex PCR, while TCRdb's copy carries only in-frame clones and drops some. The table lists roughly 130,000 clones, roughly 83% of them singletons. The specimen was peripheral blood. The receptor set was obtained from a woman aged 45-65 years with acute or convalescent COVID-19.

The CDR3 region is CASSPMRGSNEQFF. In nucleotides, the CDR3 is TGCGCCAGCAGCCCGATGAGGGGGAGTAATGAGCAGTTCTTC. The chain couples TRBV5-1 to TRBJ2-1; weak D call: TRBD1 (6 bases). Trimming took 4 bases from V and 7 from J, leaving 15 bases between them. The V gene's germline CDR1 is SGHRS and CDR2 YFSETQ. This CDR3 spans 14 amino acids.

The chain is built from TRBV6-5 and TRBJ1-1; possibly TRBD1 for D (5 bases). CDR3 length: 14 residues. The germline V gene has CDR1 MNHEY and CDR2 SVGAGI. V was clipped by 7 bases and J by 0 bases, with 12 bases between them. The CDR3 DNA is TGTGCCAGCACCCAGGGTGGTATGAACACTGAAGCTTTCTTT. Translation: CASTQGGMNTEAFF.

This clone turned up a few times. The chain joins TRBV10-3 to TRBJ1-1; TRBD1 might be the D (5 bases). CDR3 length: 12 residues. From germline, CDR1 is ENHRY and CDR2 SYGVKD. Trimming pared 6 bases from V and 3 bases from J, leaving 8 bases between. The CDR3 sequence: CAIRETDTEAFF. The CDR3 nucleotides read TGTGCCATCAGGGAGACAGACACTGAAGCTTTCTTT.

This clone appeared a single time. This chain uses TRBV3-1 (or the pseudogene TRBV3-2) with TRBJ2-3; D gene uncertain. V lost 1 base and J lost 4, with 6 bases in between. CDR1 LGHDT and CDR2 YNNKEL come from the germline V gene (reference sequence). The CDR3 is 13 residues long. CDR3 loop: CASSQGAADTQYF. In DNA form, the CDR3 reads TGTGCCAGCAGCCAAGGGGCCGCAGATACGCAGTATTTT.

The chain has TRBV29-1 and TRBJ2-5; D possibly corresponds to TRBD1 (5 bases). With 7 bases removed from V and 4 bases from J, the gap between germline ends came to 10 bases. CDR1 and CDR2 from the germline V gene are SQVTM and ANQGSEA. This CDR3 has 11 amino acids. CDR3 region: CSGRVLETQYF. The DNA for the CDR3 is TGCAGCGGCAGGGTTTTAGAGACCCAGTACTTC.

The V and J genes are TRBV5-1 and TRBJ2-1, with TRBD2 as a possible D gene (5 bases). Trimming took off 5 bases at V and 3 bases at J, with 15 bases between the two ends. The CDR3 sequence is 15 residues long. Germline lookup yields CDR1 SGHRS and CDR2 YFSETQ. The CDR3 protein is CASRRPSSNYNEQFF. DNA of the CDR3: TGCGCCAGCAGGCGTCCTAGCAGTAACTACAATGAGCAGTTCTTC.